The 8 T cell receptor beta chains in this list originate from one sample, sequenced in a study of blood T cell repertoires in COVID-19 (dated by TCRdb to between 2020 and 2021). Library generation was performed with the immunoSEQ multiplex PCR assay. TCRdb took this table from immuneACCESS and kept in-frame rearrangements with V and J called. Such tables lack part of the clones; where checked against another copy, unresolved V genes explain under half of the gap, and the rest is unexplained. The sample table contains 77,000 or so clones; only one count was recorded for more than 80% of them. The leading ten clones occupy about 4.6% of the sample. The material sequenced was peripheral blood. The receptors were gathered from an older man with acute or convalescent COVID-19.

A remark on this clone: Other DNA sequences of this sample code for an identical CDR3. The genes are TRBV7-8 and TRBJ1-5, with TRBD1 as a possible D gene (6 bases). Germline lookup yields CDR1 SGHVS and CDR2 FQNEAQ. The CDR3 spans 16 residues. V was cut by 0 bases and J by 4 bases, with 13 bases left in between. The CDR3 protein is CASSLALGQSNQPQHF. The CDR3 coding sequence is TGTGCCAGCAGCTTAGCGCTGGGACAATCTAATCAGCCCCAGCATTTT.

The chain recombines TRBV2 with TRBJ2-2; D perhaps matches TRBD1 (6 bases). Trimming took off 7 bases at V and 0 bases at J, with 12 bases between the two ends. This CDR3 region has 15 residues. Per the germline V gene, CDR1 is SNHLY and CDR2 is FYNNEI. In DNA, the CDR3 is TGTGCCAGCAACGAACAGGGCGCGAACACCGGGGAGCTGTTTTTT. It codes for CASNEQGANTGELFF.

This CDR3 is CASSEPVMAGELYEQYF. The CDR3 region has the DNA TGTGCCAGCTCAGAGCCCGTAATGGCGGGGGAGCTTTACGAGCAGTACTTC. The chain joins TRBV19 to TRBJ2-7; 7 nucleotides match TRBD2. V shed 9 bases, J shed 4 bases, and the junction held 21 bases outside the gene matches. The CDR3 extends over 17 amino acids. CDR1 and CDR2 from the germline V gene are LNHDA and SQIVND (reference sequence). The whole variable domain, filled in from reference TRBV19 and TRBJ2-7, reads DGGITQSPKYLFRKEGQNVTLSCEQNLNHDAMYWYRQDPGQGLRLIYYSQIVNDFQKGDIAEGYSVSREKKESFPLTVTSAQKNPTAFYLCASSEPVMAGELYEQYFGPGTRLTVT.

This chain links TRBV10-2 with TRBJ2-3; 7 nucleotides match TRBD2. CDR3 length equals 15 residues. Trimming at V came to 0 bases and at J to 5 bases, leaving 5 bases not matched to a gene. Germline-derived CDR1 and CDR2 are WSHSY and SAAADI. The CDR3 loop is CASSESSSGGDTQYF. The CDR3, as DNA: TGCGCCAGCAGTGAGTCCTCTAGCGGCGGAGATACGCAGTATTTT.

The chain uses TRBV6-5 and TRBJ2-7, with D possibly TRBD1 on 6 matching bases. CDR3 length: 13 residues. Trimming removed 5 bases at V and 3 bases at J, with 11 bases between. In germline, CDR1 is MNHEY, CDR2 SVGAGI. DNA of the CDR3: TGTGCCAGCAGTACCACCAGGGGCTACGAGCAGTACTTC. Its translation: CASSTTRGYEQYF.

This clone was detected only once. The chain is built from TRBV4-3 and TRBJ1-2, with TRBD1 matching over 7 bases. Germline trimming cut 1 base from V and 3 bases from J; bases unmatched to any gene: 5. The CDR3 runs to 15 residues. Per the germline V gene, CDR1 is LGHNA and CDR2 is YSLEER. CDR3: CASSQGQGMDYGYTF. The CDR3, as DNA: TGCGCCAGCAGCCAAGGACAGGGCATGGACTATGGCTACACCTTC.

V usage is TRBV19 and J usage is TRBJ1-1; D gene uncertain. The CDR3 has 18 amino acids. In germline, CDR1 is LNHDA, CDR2 SQIVND (reference sequence). Between the trimmed V and J ends, which lost 0 bases and 7 bases, there was a span of 24 bases. The CDR3 here is CASSIDGKTERGTREAFF. CDR3 DNA sequence: TGTGCCAGTAGTATAGACGGAAAAACTGAGCGGGGTACACGTGAAGCTTTCTTT.

This sequence joins TRBV5-4 and TRBJ2-7; D may be TRBD1 (10 bases). This CDR3 has 20 residues. Germline CDR1 and CDR2: SGHNT and YYREEE (reference sequence). The V gene lost 4 bases and the J gene lost 5 bases, with 34 bases spanning the gap. This CDR3 is CASSRYQGQGNSGSIHEQYF. CDR3 coding DNA: TGTGCCAGCAGCCGATACCAGGGACAGGGGAATAGCGGGAGTATCCACGAGCAGTACTTC.